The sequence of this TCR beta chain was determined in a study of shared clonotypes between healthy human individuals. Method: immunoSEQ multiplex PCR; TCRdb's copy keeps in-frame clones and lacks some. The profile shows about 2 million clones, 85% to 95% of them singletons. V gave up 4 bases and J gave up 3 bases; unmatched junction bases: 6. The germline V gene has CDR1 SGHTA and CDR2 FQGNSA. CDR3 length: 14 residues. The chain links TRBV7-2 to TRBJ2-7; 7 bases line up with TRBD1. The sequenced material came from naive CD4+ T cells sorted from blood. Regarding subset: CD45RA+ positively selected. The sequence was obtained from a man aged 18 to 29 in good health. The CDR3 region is CASSSGQKSYEQYF. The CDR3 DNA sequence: TGTGCCAGCAGCTCGGGACAGAAGAGCTACGAGCAGTACTTC.